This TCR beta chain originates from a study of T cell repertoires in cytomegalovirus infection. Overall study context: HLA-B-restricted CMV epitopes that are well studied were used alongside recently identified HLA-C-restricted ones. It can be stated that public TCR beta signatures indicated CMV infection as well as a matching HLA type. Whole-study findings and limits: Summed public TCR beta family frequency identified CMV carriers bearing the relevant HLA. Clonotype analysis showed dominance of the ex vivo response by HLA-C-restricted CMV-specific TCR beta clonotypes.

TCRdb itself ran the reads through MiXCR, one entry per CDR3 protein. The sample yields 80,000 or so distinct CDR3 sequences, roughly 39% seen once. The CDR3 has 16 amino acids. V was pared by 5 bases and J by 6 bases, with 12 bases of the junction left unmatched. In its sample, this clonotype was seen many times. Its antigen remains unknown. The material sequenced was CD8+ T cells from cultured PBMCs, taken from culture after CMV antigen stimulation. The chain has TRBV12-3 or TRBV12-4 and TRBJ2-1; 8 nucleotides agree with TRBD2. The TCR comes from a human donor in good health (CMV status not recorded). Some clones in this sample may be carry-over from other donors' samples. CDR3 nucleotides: TGTGCCAGCAGTCCCTACGCGGGGGGAGAGATCAATGAGCAGTTCTTC. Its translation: CASSPYAGGEINEQFF.